The 21 T cell receptor beta chains presented below share a single source sample, sequenced in a study of blood T cells in healthy people across ages. Using a J-beta primer mix together with a sample-barcoded 5' primer, a second PCR was run for roughly 6 to 12 cycles. In TCRdb, the 5' RACE reads were re-called with MiXCR into one record per CDR3 protein. The sample lists 600,000 or so distinct CDR3 sequences, over 20% occurring once. Sequencing was done on a sample of blood. The receptor source for this set is an older man in good health.

This clonotype showed up just a few times. The chain is built from TRBV27 and TRBJ2-5; 12 positions match TRBD2. The DNA end is more similar to TRBJ2-1, so the J call may be wrong. CDR1 and CDR2 (germline): MNHEY, SMNVEV (reference sequence). The CDR3 is 18 residues long. The CDR3 protein is CASSLVASGRAGTDEQFF. DNA of the CDR3: TGTGCCAGCAGTTTAGTGGCTAGCGGGAGGGCCGGGACCGATGAGCAGTTCTTC.

This clonotype was seen repeatedly, ten times or more. The rearrangement links TRBV20-1 to TRBJ2-1; 9 nucleotides agree with TRBD2. The germline gives CDR1 DFQATT, CDR2 SNEGSKA (reference sequence). The CDR3 consists of 16 residues. With V trimmed by 4 bases and J by 1 base, 8 bases remained unmatched. In DNA, the CDR3 is TGCAGTGCTAAAGCGGCTAGCGGGGTTTCCTACAATGAGCAGTTCTTC. This gives the protein CSAKAASGVSYNEQFF.

J is TRBJ2-3 and V is TRBV9; 9 bases fit TRBD2. Germline CDR1 and CDR2: SGDLS and YYNGEE. The V gene end was trimmed by 4 bases and the J gene end by 2 bases; junction bases not matched to a gene: 14. The CDR3 is 18 residues long. The CDR3 bases are TGTGCCAGCAGCCAGCGAATCCAGCGGGGGGCAGTCACAGATACGCAGTATTTT. It is translated as CASSQRIQRGAVTDTQYF.

In its sample, this clonotype was seen a few times. The chain recombines TRBV20-1 with TRBJ2-1; D may be TRBD1 or TRBD2 (6 bases each). The V gene lost 1 base and the J gene lost 5 bases, with 12 bases spanning the gap. The CDR3 runs to 14 residues. Germline CDR1 is DFQATT and CDR2 is SNEGSKA (reference sequence). In DNA, the CDR3 is TGCAGTGCTAGAGCGGGAGAGGGGGACAATGAGCAGTTCTTC. Protein sequence: CSARAGEGDNEQFF.

This clonotype was counted between two and nine times. The V gene is TRBV4-3, the J gene TRBJ2-5, with 7 bases matching TRBD2. With the DNA end fitting TRBJ2-1 better, the J assignment may be wrong. The CDR3 loop spans 15 amino acids. CDR1 and CDR2 from the germline V gene are LGHNA and YSLEER. CDR3 sequence reads: CASSQAHGGGNEQFF. The CDR3 DNA sequence: TGCGCCAGCAGCCAAGCTCACGGGGGAGGGAATGAGCAGTTCTTC.

This clonotype was found a few times. The chain combines TRBV2 with TRBJ2-5, with D possibly being TRBD1 (5 bases). Germline V CDR1 and CDR2: SNHLY, FYNNEI. Trimming shortened V by 6 bases and J by 4 bases, and 9 bases separated the two germline ends. The CDR3 length is 12 residues. CDR3 DNA sequence: TGTGCCAGCAGAGGGGATGCAGAGACCCAGTACTTC. Its translation is CASRGDAETQYF.

This chain uses TRBV20-1 with TRBJ1-5, with 8 bases fitting TRBD1. This CDR3 region has 14 residues. The germline gives CDR1 DFQATT, CDR2 SNEGSKA (reference sequence). V shed 3 bases and J 3 bases; nucleotides not matched to a gene: 4. The CDR3 here is CSASGQGFNQPQHF. CDR3 coding DNA: TGCAGTGCTAGCGGACAGGGCTTCAATCAGCCCCAGCATTTT.

This chain links TRBV18 with TRBJ2-3, with 7 nucleotides matching TRBD2. The CDR3 has 16 amino acids. The germline CDR1 and CDR2 sequences are KGHSH and LQKENI. The V segment lost 4 bases and the J segment 2 bases; nucleotides outside the gene matches: 9. For the CDR3, the DNA is TGTGCCAGCTCACTCACAACTAGCGCTAACACAGATACGCAGTATTTT. This sequence encodes CASSLTTSANTDTQYF.

This clonotype was counted a single time. The V gene is TRBV3-1, the J gene TRBJ1-3; 9 bases map to TRBD1. The CDR3 is 17 residues long. The V gene end was trimmed by 0 bases and the J gene end by 4 bases; junction bases not matched to a gene: 7. Germline loops: CDR1 LGHDT, CDR2 YNNKEL (reference sequence). CDR3 DNA sequence: TGTGCCAGCAGCCAAGATCGCGGACAGGGGTACGGAAACACCATATATTTT. This encodes CASSQDRGQGYGNTIYF.

The chain uses TRBV20-1 and TRBJ2-7; TRBD2 agrees at 9 bases. CDR1 and CDR2 from the germline V gene are DFQATT and SNEGSKA (reference sequence). The CDR3 totals 14 residues. The V and J ends lost 6 bases and 7 bases, in that order; junction bases with no gene match: 13. The CDR3 DNA sequence: TGCAGTGCCCACGGTCTAGCGGGAACTAAAGAGCAGTACTTC. Protein sequence: CSAHGLAGTKEQYF.

This chain links TRBV9 with TRBJ2-3; 9 positions agree with TRBD2. The CDR3 sequence is 15 residues long. The V and J ends lost 4 bases and 6 bases, in that order; junction bases with no gene match: 9. Germline CDR1 is SGDLS and CDR2 is YYNGEE. CDR3 amino acids: CASSPRLAVRDTQYF. In DNA, the CDR3 is TGTGCCAGCAGCCCGAGACTAGCGGTTCGTGATACGCAGTATTTT.

This chain uses TRBV28 with TRBJ2-7, with unresolved D. The CDR3 has 12 amino acids. Germline loops: CDR1 MDHEN, CDR2 SYDVKM. Trimming removed 2 bases at V and 7 bases at J, with 9 bases between. CDR3 protein: CASSLKVGEQYF. CDR3 nucleotide sequence: TGTGCCAGCAGTTTAAAGGTGGGAGAGCAGTACTTC.

The chain employs TRBV7-8 and TRBJ2-7; TRBD1 matches 10 bases. Germline CDR1 is SGHVS and CDR2 is FQNEAQ. The CDR3 has 14 residues. V was clipped by 3 bases and J by 6 bases; unmatched bases: 5. The CDR3 DNA reads TGTGCCAGCAGCTTCTCCGGGACAGGGGCCGAGCAGTACTTC. It translates to CASSFSGTGAEQYF. Supplemented by reference TRBV7-8 and TRBJ2-7, the full variable domain reads GAGVSQSPRYKVAKRGQDVALRCDPISGHVSLFWYQQALGQGPEFLTYFQNEAQLDKSGLPSDRFFAERPEGSVSTLKIQRTQQEDSAVYLCASSFSGTGAEQYFGPGTRLTVT.

This clonotype has only a few counts. The chain has TRBV12-3 or TRBV12-4 and TRBJ2-7; TRBD1 agrees at 12 bases. CDR3 length equals 15 residues. J gave up 6 bases and V 6 bases, and 9 bases lay outside the gene matches. In nucleotides, the CDR3 is TGTGCCAGCAGCCCTAGGGACAGGGGGCTGGTCGAGCAGTACTTC. It translates to CASSPRDRGLVEQYF.

Only a few counts were recorded for this clonotype. V gene TRBV20-1 combines with J gene TRBJ2-7; TRBD2 matches at 10 bases. Germline CDR1 DFQATT, CDR2 SNEGSKA (reference sequence). J gave up 6 bases and V 5 bases, and 13 bases lay outside the gene matches. The CDR3 is made up of 15 amino acids. CDR3 nucleotides: TGCAGTGCTGGGTCTAGCGGGAGTGGTAGGCGCGAGCAGTACTTC. It translates to CSAGSSGSGRREQYF.

This clonotype was seen more than once but under ten times. The chain couples TRBV6-5 to TRBJ2-7, with 14 bases aligning to TRBD2. Germline V lookup: CDR1 MNHEY, CDR2 SVGAGI. The junction had 7 bases not matched to a gene; V was cut back by 5 bases and J by 10 bases. This CDR3 spans 14 amino acids. CDR3 protein: CASSPPGTSGRQYF. CDR3 coding DNA: TGTGCCAGCAGTCCACCGGGGACTAGCGGGAGACAGTACTTC.

This clonotype has only a few counts. The gene calls are TRBV7-2 and TRBJ2-7; no definite D call. V lost 1 base, J lost 0 bases, and 13 bases lay in between. Germline lookup yields CDR1 SGHTA and CDR2 FQGNSA. The length of the CDR3 is 16 residues. CDR3 nucleotide sequence: TGTGCCAGCAGCTTAGTAGGACCCCGGCGCTCCTACGAGCAGTACTTC. It yields the protein CASSLVGPRRSYEQYF. The whole variable domain, remainder taken from reference TRBV7-2 and TRBJ2-7, is GAGVSQSPSNKVTEKGKDVELRCDPISGHTALYWYRQSLGQGLEFLIYFQGNSAPDKSGLPSDRFSAERTGGSVSTLTIQRTQQEDSAVYLCASSLVGPRRSYEQYFGPGTRLTVT.

The V call is TRBV5-8, the J call TRBJ1-5, with TRBD1 identical over 7 bases. The germline V gene encodes CDR1 SGHTS and CDR2 YDEGEE. This CDR3 spans 15 amino acids. Trimming removed 2 bases from V and 2 bases from J; junction bases left unmatched: 4. Here the CDR3 reads CASSLRDSGNQPQHF. The CDR3 DNA sequence: TGTGCCAGCAGCTTACGGGACAGCGGCAATCAGCCCCAGCATTTT.

This clonotype showed up just a few times. The chain recombines TRBV20-1 with TRBJ2-7; the match to TRBD2 covers 10 bases. Germline assignment: CDR1 DFQATT and CDR2 SNEGSKA (reference sequence). The CDR3 spans 13 residues. With 1 base clipped from V and 7 bases from J, the junction kept 4 bases outside the gene matches. CDR3 sequence (DNA): TGCAGTGCTAGAGCCCTAGCGGGAGTTGAGCAGTACTTC. Translated, it gives CSARALAGVEQYF.

This clonotype has a handful of counts. The chain uses TRBV28 and TRBJ1-1; 7 positions agree with TRBD1. The V and J ends lost 5 bases and 1 base, in that order; junction bases with no gene match: 7. CDR3 size: 15 residues. CDR1 MDHEN and CDR2 SYDVKM come from the germline V gene. The DNA of the CDR3 is TGTGCCAGCAGTCCATACGGGACAGCGAACACTGAAGCTTTCTTT. Translating gives CASSPYGTANTEAFF.

With respect to this clonotype: This may arise from a read error, as a much more abundant clone is one base away. The CDR3 bases are TGTGCCAGCAGCCAAGATTTAGCGGGAGGGTTGGGCACCGGGGAGCTGTTTTTT. Translated, it gives CASSQDLAGGLGTGELFF. The chain joins TRBV4-2 to TRBJ2-2; 11 positions match TRBD2. The ends lost 0 bases at V and 4 bases at J; junction bases unmatched: 7. In germline, CDR1 is LGHNA, CDR2 YNFKEQ. There are 18 residues in the CDR3.